These T cell receptor beta chains were read from a single sample in a study of T cell responses to AZD1222 COVID-19 vaccine. Some clones are missing from TCRdb's copy, which holds only in-frame ones; the method was immunoSEQ multiplex PCR. The table lists roughly 190,000 clones, about 92% of them singletons, with about 3.9% in the top ten. Sequenced here: peripheral blood, sampled on day 0 of AZD1222 vaccination. The receptors shown here come from an adult in good health. Both conserved end residues are part of each CDR3. D genes are given only for firm matches. Clone size, where shown, is once, few, many, or a class for clones that have expanded.

J,V,size,D,CDR3,DNA
TRBJ2-1,TRBV6-4,once,TRBD1,CASSDSGDSYNEQFF,TGTGCCAGCAGTGACTCTGGGGACAGTTACAATGAGCAGTTCTTC
TRBJ2-7,TRBV11-2,NA,NA,CASTFGTGPYEQYF,TGTGCCAGCACCTTTGGGACGGGCCCCTACGAGCAGTACTTC
TRBJ1-3,TRBV12-3/TRBV12-4,NA,NA,CASSYSSGNTIYF,TGTGCCAGCAGTTACTCCTCTGGAAACACCATATATTTT
TRBJ2-5,TRBV18,NA,TRBD2,CASSRLAGVVETQYF,TGTGCCAGCTCACGACTAGCGGGAGTCGTTGAGACCCAGTACTTC
TRBJ1-1,TRBV7-9,NA,NA,CASRRVQGGAFF,TGTGCCAGCAGACGCGTACAGGGAGGAGCTTTCTTT
TRBJ1-1,TRBV7-9,few,TRBD1,CASSSTGAGTEAFF,TGTGCCAGCAGCTCGACAGGGGCAGGCACTGAAGCTTTCTTT
TRBJ1-2,TRBV19,NA,NA,CASWRDGYTF,TGTGCCAGTTGGAGAGATGGCTACACCTTC
TRBJ1-1,TRBV5-1,NA,NA,CASSLQGRVNTEAFF,TGCGCCAGCAGCTTACAAGGCAGGGTAAACACTGAAGCTTTCTTT
TRBJ1-2,TRBV27,NA,NA,CASRLSPGGYGYTF,TGTGCCAGCAGACTTTCCCCCGGGGGCTATGGCTACACCTTC
TRBJ2-7,TRBV6-5,once,NA,CASSGTSWTEQYF,TGTGCCAGCAGCGGGACCTCCTGGACCGAGCAGTACTTC
TRBJ1-2,TRBV28,NA,NA,CASSFETYGYTF,TGTGCCAGCAGTTTTGAGACCTATGGCTACACCTTC
TRBJ1-6,TRBV18,NA,NA,CASSPLEDSPLHF,TGTGCCAGCTCACCCCTGGAAGATTCACCCCTCCACTTT
TRBJ1-6,TRBV19,NA,TRBD1,CASNAGQGGSPLHF,TGTGCCAGCAATGCTGGACAGGGAGGTTCACCCCTCCACTTT
TRBJ1-2,TRBV4-1,once,NA,CASRHQGAGPNYGYTF,TGCGCCAGCAGACACCAAGGTGCGGGGCCTAACTATGGCTACACCTTC
TRBJ2-7,TRBV6-5,NA,NA,CASSYSTSRDWEQYF,TGTGCCAGCAGTTACTCCACCTCTAGGGACTGGGAGCAGTACTTC
TRBJ1-2,TRBV7-9,NA,NA,CASTLPWGAGYTF,TGTGCCAGCACGCTACCCTGGGGGGCAGGCTACACCTTC
TRBJ1-3,TRBV7-2,NA,NA,CASTPFGGAGNTIYF,TGTGCCAGCACCCCCTTTGGGGGCGCTGGAAACACCATATATTTT
TRBJ1-5,TRBV2,NA,NA,CASSRTDLVPQHF,TGTGCCAGCAGTAGGACCGATCTGGTACCCCAGCATTTT
TRBJ2-7,TRBV27,NA,TRBD1,CASSTRDSSYEQYF,TGTGCCAGCAGTACCCGGGACAGCTCCTACGAGCAGTACTTC
TRBJ1-2,TRBV7-9,NA,NA,CASSLGENALYGYTF,TGTGCCAGCAGCTTAGGGGAGAATGCCCTTTATGGCTACACCTTC
TRBJ2-5,TRBV9,NA,TRBD2,CASSAVTSGSGAQYF,TGTGCCAGCAGCGCCGTTACTAGCGGTTCAGGGGCCCAGTACTTC
TRBJ1-1,TRBV6-5,NA,NA,CASSFSGSPNTEAFF,TGTGCCAGCAGTTTTTCCGGGTCTCCGAACACTGAAGCTTTCTTT
TRBJ2-7,TRBV4-1,NA,NA,CASSQDINYLNEQYF,TGCGCCAGCAGCCAAGATATTAACTATTTGAACGAGCAGTACTTC
TRBJ2-2,TRBV18,NA,NA,CASSPDRKVTGELFF,TGTGCCAGCTCACCCGACAGGAAAGTCACCGGGGAGCTGTTTTTT
TRBJ2-7,TRBV5-4,NA,TRBD2,CASSTSGGLSYEQYF,TGTGCCAGCAGTACAAGCGGGGGGCTCTCCTACGAGCAGTACTTC
TRBJ1-2,TRBV6-5,NA,NA,CASRGSTPTNYGYTF,TGTGCCAGCAGGGGAAGCACTCCAACTAACTATGGCTACACCTTC
TRBJ2-7,TRBV7-9,NA,NA,CASSLGAEQYF,TGTGCCAGCAGCTTAGGCGCCGAGCAGTACTTC
TRBJ2-1,TRBV21-1,NA,NA,CASSKVDRLNNEQFF,TGTGCCAGCAGCAAAGTGGACCGGTTAAACAATGAGCAGTTCTTC
TRBJ1-3,TRBV14,NA,NA,CASSPVGETGNTIYF,TGTGCCAGCAGCCCCGTTGGGGAGACTGGAAACACCATATATTTT
TRBJ2-7,TRBV12-3/TRBV12-4,NA,TRBD1,CASSWDSTYEQYF,TGTGCCAGCAGCTGGGACAGTACCTACGAGCAGTACTTC
TRBJ1-5,TRBV15,NA,NA,CATSQDNQPQHF,TGTGCCACCAGCCAGGACAATCAGCCCCAGCATTTT
TRBJ2-2,TRBV5-4,NA,NA,CASSFGNSDTGELFF,TGTGCCAGCAGCTTCGGGAACAGCGACACCGGGGAGCTGTTTTTT
TRBJ1-4,TRBV2,NA,TRBD1,CASSVQGATNEKLFF,TGTGCCAGCAGTGTCCAGGGGGCAACTAATGAAAAACTGTTTTTT
TRBJ2-3,TRBV5-1,NA,NA,CASSLGPPRTDTQYF,TGCGCCAGCAGCTTGGGCCCCCCGCGTACAGATACGCAGTATTTT
TRBJ1-2,TRBV6-5,NA,NA,CASSRGPGAGYTF,TGTGCCAGCAGTAGGGGACCAGGGGCTGGCTACACCTTC
TRBJ2-7,TRBV11-3,NA,NA,CASSQGGGEQYF,TGTGCCAGCAGCCAAGGGGGGGGAGAGCAGTACTTC
TRBJ2-5,TRBV5-5,NA,TRBD1,CASSPWTGPMETQYF,TGTGCCAGCAGCCCGTGGACAGGGCCGATGGAGACCCAGTACTTC
TRBJ2-1,TRBV20-1,NA,TRBD1,CSASRGNEQFF,TGCAGTGCTAGCAGGGGGAATGAGCAGTTCTTC
TRBJ1-2,TRBV7-8,NA,NA,CASSLDGPGGYGYTF,TGTGCCAGCAGCTTGGACGGGCCGGGGGGCTATGGCTACACCTTC
TRBJ1-5,TRBV5-1,few,TRBD1,CASSLPGQGARVSNQPQHF,TGCGCCAGCAGCTTGCCGGGACAGGGGGCACGAGTAAGCAATCAGCCCCAGCATTTT
TRBJ1-1,TRBV5-1,NA,NA,CASSPGVMTEAFF,TGCGCCAGCAGCCCAGGGGTGATGACTGAAGCTTTCTTT
TRBJ1-1,TRBV5-1,NA,NA,CASSSQDLLNTEAFF,TGCGCCAGCAGCTCCCAAGATCTATTGAACACTGAAGCTTTCTTT
TRBJ1-5,TRBV3-1/TRBV3-2,NA,NA,CASSQGTSNQPQHF,TGTGCCAGCAGCCAGGGGACGAGCAATCAGCCCCAGCATTTT
TRBJ2-2,TRBV18,once,TRBD2,CASSPTQPGGRNTGELFF,TGTGCCAGCTCACCGACCCAGCCGGGGGGGAGAAACACCGGGGAGCTGTTTTTT
TRBJ1-5,TRBV4-2,NA,NA,CASSQEGRRSNQPQHF,TGTGCCAGCAGCCAAGAAGGCAGGAGGAGCAATCAGCCCCAGCATTTT
TRBJ1-1,TRBV5-1,NA,NA,CASSPEGQRNTEAFF,TGCGCCAGCAGCCCGGAGGGACAACGGAACACTGAAGCTTTCTTT
TRBJ1-6,TRBV5-5,NA,NA,CASRTYNSPLHF,TGTGCCAGCCGGACCTATAATTCACCCCTCCACTTT
TRBJ1-2,TRBV27,NA,TRBD1,CATTRSKGAPGYGYTF,TGTGCCACAACTCGATCAAAGGGGGCGCCTGGGTATGGCTACACCTTC
TRBJ1-5,TRBV2,NA,NA,CASTDGNQPQHF,TGTGCCAGCACGGACGGGAATCAGCCCCAGCATTTT
TRBJ1-2,TRBV6-4,NA,TRBD1,CASTQGANYGYTF,TGTGCCAGCACACAGGGGGCAAACTATGGCTACACCTTC
TRBJ1-3,TRBV7-9,NA,NA,CASSKEDGFLSGNTIYF,TGTGCCAGCAGCAAAGAGGACGGCTTCCTCTCTGGAAACACCATATATTTT
TRBJ2-1,TRBV5-1,NA,TRBD2,CASSQKAGSSSYNEQFF,TGCGCCAGCAGCCAAAAAGCGGGATCAAGCTCCTACAATGAGCAGTTCTTC
TRBJ1-4,TRBV19,NA,NA,CASSIAPSMKLFF,TGTGCCAGTAGTATAGCCCCCTCCATGAAACTGTTTTTT
TRBJ1-2,TRBV4-1,NA,NA,CASSQGGANYGYTF,TGCGCCAGCAGCCAAGGGGGAGCTAACTATGGCTACACCTTC
TRBJ2-1,TRBV7-8,NA,NA,CASSLDGGFSYNEQFF,TGTGCCAGCAGCTTAGACGGGGGCTTCTCCTACAATGAGCAGTTCTTC
TRBJ2-7,TRBV7-9,NA,NA,CASSLVGGEGVEQYF,TGTGCCAGCAGCTTAGTGGGGGGTGAAGGGGTCGAGCAGTACTTC
TRBJ2-5,TRBV24-1,NA,NA,CATCRVRYQETQYF,TGTGCCACTTGCCGGGTCCGGTACCAAGAGACCCAGTACTTC